This is a list of T cell receptor beta chains from one sample in a study of vaccination and CD4 T cells after COVID-19. For these receptors, no antigen is known. TCRdb itself ran the PCR reads through MiXCR, one entry per CDR3 protein. The sample contains around 17,000 distinct CDR3 sequences, 36% of which appear only once. The sample consisted of CD4+ T cells from blood, cultured in vitro, taken before SARS-CoV-2 vaccination. The receptor source for this set is a human donor who received a COVID-19 vaccine. Both conserved end residues are part of each CDR3. The D gene is left open where the match is weak. Size tells how often a clone was seen (once, few, many) or the class of an expanded clone, and some rows leave it out.

CDR3 DNA: TGTGCCATCAGAGGAGGTACTAGCACAGATACGCAGTATTTT
CDR3 protein: CAIRGGTSTDTQYF
J gene: TRBJ2-3
V gene: TRBV10-3
D gene: NA
clone size: NA

CDR3 DNA: TGTGCCAGCAGCCCGAGTGAGCGGGCCGGCAATCCGTATTTT
CDR3 protein: CASSPSERAGNPYF
J gene: TRBJ2-3
V gene: TRBV12-3/TRBV12-4
D gene: NA
clone size: few

CDR3 DNA: TGTGCCAGCAGAACCGTCGGGGGGCTTGGCTATGGCTACACCTTC
CDR3 protein: CASRTVGGLGYGYTF
J gene: TRBJ1-2
V gene: TRBV6-1
D gene: NA
clone size: NA

CDR3 DNA: TGTGCCAGCAGCTTCGACAGTACCAACACTGAAGCTTTCTTT
CDR3 protein: CASSFDSTNTEAFF
J gene: TRBJ1-1
V gene: TRBV5-4
D gene: NA
clone size: NA

CDR3 DNA: TGTGCCAGCGCCGACCCCTTAAAAGGTCAGCCCCAGCATTTT
CDR3 protein: CASADPLKGQPQHF
J gene: TRBJ1-5
V gene: TRBV12-3/TRBV12-4
D gene: NA
clone size: few

CDR3 DNA: TGTGCCAGCAGCCTGAGTCAGGGTGAAGCTTTCTTT
CDR3 protein: CASSLSQGEAFF
J gene: TRBJ1-1
V gene: TRBV5-6
D gene: NA
clone size: NA

CDR3 DNA: TGTGCCAGCAGTCCAGGGTTCGGTGGCTACACCTTC
CDR3 protein: CASSPGFGGYTF
J gene: TRBJ1-2
V gene: TRBV28
D gene: NA
clone size: NA

CDR3 DNA: TGTGCCAGCAGCCAAGACAGGGTTGAAGCTTTCTTT
CDR3 protein: CASSQDRVEAFF
J gene: TRBJ1-1
V gene: TRBV14
D gene: NA
clone size: few

CDR3 DNA: TGTGCCACCAGCAGAGGGGGGGACTCCGCCACCTACGAGCAGTACTTC
CDR3 protein: CATSRGGDSATYEQYF
J gene: TRBJ2-7
V gene: TRBV15
D gene: NA
clone size: once

CDR3 DNA: TGTGCCAGCAGCTTAGGGGGCAGGAATGAAGCTTTCTTT
CDR3 protein: CASSLGGRNEAFF
J gene: TRBJ1-1
V gene: TRBV11-3
D gene: NA
clone size: NA

CDR3 DNA: TGTGCCAGCAGTTACCCTACTAGCGGGCTTAGCTCCTACGAGCAGTACTTC
CDR3 protein: CASSYPTSGLSSYEQYF
J gene: TRBJ2-7
V gene: TRBV6-5
D gene: TRBD2
clone size: few

CDR3 DNA: TGTGCCAGCAGCTTTGGGAGGGGGCCGGGGGAAGAGACCCAGTACTTC
CDR3 protein: CASSFGRGPGEETQYF
J gene: TRBJ2-5
V gene: TRBV7-2
D gene: NA
clone size: few

CDR3 DNA: TGTGCCAGCAGCAAAGAGGGCGGAGACCGGTCCTACGAGCAGTACTTC
CDR3 protein: CASSKEGGDRSYEQYF
J gene: TRBJ2-7
V gene: TRBV21-1
D gene: NA
clone size: few

CDR3 DNA: TGTGCCTGGAGTGTAAAGGGAGTAGATACGCAGTATTTT
CDR3 protein: CAWSVKGVDTQYF
J gene: TRBJ2-3
V gene: TRBV30
D gene: NA
clone size: NA

CDR3 DNA: TGTGCCAGCAGTCTACTCGAGGGGTACGAGCAGTACTTC
CDR3 protein: CASSLLEGYEQYF
J gene: TRBJ2-7
V gene: TRBV9
D gene: NA
clone size: few

CDR3 DNA: TGTGCCTGGAGGGACCACCGCCGCGGTGGCTACACCTTC
CDR3 protein: CAWRDHRRGGYTF
J gene: TRBJ1-2
V gene: TRBV30
D gene: NA
clone size: few

CDR3 DNA: TGCGCCAGCAGCCAAGATCTGGGGGGCAGAATCCTTCTTTATGGCTACACCTTC
CDR3 protein: CASSQDLGGRILLYGYTF
J gene: TRBJ1-2
V gene: TRBV4-1
D gene: NA
clone size: NA

CDR3 DNA: TGTGCCAGCAGTTCCTCCAAGGGGGGGGAAAAACTGTTTTTT
CDR3 protein: CASSSSKGGEKLFF
J gene: TRBJ1-4
V gene: TRBV12-3/TRBV12-4
D gene: NA
clone size: few

CDR3 DNA: TGTGCCAGCAGTGAAAAGACGACCCAGTACTTC
CDR3 protein: CASSEKTTQYF
J gene: TRBJ2-5
V gene: TRBV2
D gene: NA
clone size: NA

CDR3 DNA: TGCAGTGCTAGAGGGAGGACAGGAAGGCAGCGAATCCAGTACTTC
CDR3 protein: CSARGRTGRQRIQYF
J gene: TRBJ2-7
V gene: TRBV20-1
D gene: TRBD1
clone size: NA

CDR3 DNA: TGTGCCAGCAGCGCTACAGGGGGGAAATTGAATGAGCAGTTCTTC
CDR3 protein: CASSATGGKLNEQFF
J gene: TRBJ2-1
V gene: TRBV7-6
D gene: TRBD1
clone size: NA

CDR3 DNA: TGTGCCAGCCCAGGGGGTAATCAAGAGACCCAGTACTTC
CDR3 protein: CASPGGNQETQYF
J gene: TRBJ2-5
V gene: TRBV2
D gene: TRBD1
clone size: few

CDR3 DNA: TGTGCCAGCAGGGCGGGGGCGACTGACGAGCAGTACTTC
CDR3 protein: CASRAGATDEQYF
J gene: TRBJ2-7
V gene: TRBV6-2/TRBV6-3
D gene: NA
clone size: NA

CDR3 DNA: TGTGCCAGCAGCCGGGGCTACGAGCAGTACTTC
CDR3 protein: CASSRGYEQYF
J gene: TRBJ2-7
V gene: TRBV3-1
D gene: NA
clone size: NA

CDR3 DNA: TGTGCCAGCAGTTTACGCCTAGGAGAGACCCAGTACTTC
CDR3 protein: CASSLRLGETQYF
J gene: TRBJ2-5
V gene: TRBV12-3/TRBV12-4
D gene: NA
clone size: NA

CDR3 DNA: TGTGCCACCCTACGGGGGGCGAGAGATGGAAACACCATATATTTT
CDR3 protein: CATLRGARDGNTIYF
J gene: TRBJ1-3
V gene: TRBV6-1
D gene: NA
clone size: few

CDR3 DNA: TGTGCCACCCGACAGAGCTCTGGAAACACCATATATTTT
CDR3 protein: CATRQSSGNTIYF
J gene: TRBJ1-3
V gene: TRBV12-3/TRBV12-4
D gene: NA
clone size: once

CDR3 DNA: TGTGCCAGCAGTCGCAGGAGAAACACTGAAGCTTTCTTT
CDR3 protein: CASSRRRNTEAFF
J gene: TRBJ1-1
V gene: TRBV27
D gene: NA
clone size: NA

CDR3 DNA: TGTGCCATCAGTGAGGGGACTGCACAAGAGACCCAGTACTTC
CDR3 protein: CAISEGTAQETQYF
J gene: TRBJ2-5
V gene: TRBV10-3
D gene: NA
clone size: few

CDR3 DNA: TGTGCCAGCAGTGAAGCGGACAGGGTCAGAGGCTACACCTTC
CDR3 protein: CASSEADRVRGYTF
J gene: TRBJ1-2
V gene: TRBV6-1
D gene: TRBD1
clone size: few

CDR3 DNA: TGTGCCAGCAGTTTGACAGGGGACTATGGCTACACCTTC
CDR3 protein: CASSLTGDYGYTF
J gene: TRBJ1-2
V gene: TRBV27
D gene: TRBD1
clone size: few

CDR3 DNA: TGTGCCTGGAGCAGCAGGGGCTACTCCTATAATTCACCCCTCCACTTT
CDR3 protein: CAWSSRGYSYNSPLHF
J gene: TRBJ1-6
V gene: TRBV30
D gene: NA
clone size: NA

CDR3 DNA: TGTGCCAGCAGCTTGCTCTTTGATCCGGGACAGAAGTGTAATCAGCCCCAGCATTTT
CDR3 protein: CASSLLFDPGQKCNQPQHF
J gene: TRBJ1-5
V gene: TRBV7-9
D gene: TRBD1
clone size: once

CDR3 DNA: TGTGCCTGGAGTGTCTCAGCTCGGGACATCAACAATGAGCAGTTCTTC
CDR3 protein: CAWSVSARDINNEQFF
J gene: TRBJ2-1
V gene: TRBV30
D gene: NA
clone size: few

CDR3 DNA: TGTGCCAGCAGTTTATCGAGGCATTGGGATACGCAGTATTTT
CDR3 protein: CASSLSRHWDTQYF
J gene: TRBJ2-3
V gene: TRBV27
D gene: NA
clone size: NA

CDR3 DNA: TGTGCCAGCAGTTATCTAGCACTGGGTCATGGCTACACCTTC
CDR3 protein: CASSYLALGHGYTF
J gene: TRBJ1-2
V gene: TRBV6-2/TRBV6-3
D gene: NA
clone size: NA

CDR3 DNA: TGTGCCAGTACTCCATCTTCGGGGGGCGCTCGGATCACTGAAGCTTTCTTT
CDR3 protein: CASTPSSGGARITEAFF
J gene: TRBJ1-1
V gene: TRBV19
D gene: NA
clone size: hyperexpanded

CDR3 DNA: TGTGCCAGTAGGATAGCGGGTGATGTGGAGACCCAGTACTTC
CDR3 protein: CASRIAGDVETQYF
J gene: TRBJ2-5
V gene: TRBV27
D gene: TRBD2
clone size: NA

CDR3 DNA: TGTGCCATCAGTCCTACAGGGTCGGTACAGCCCCAGCATTTT
CDR3 protein: CAISPTGSVQPQHF
J gene: TRBJ1-5
V gene: TRBV10-3
D gene: NA
clone size: few

CDR3 DNA: TGTGCCAGCGGCTTTGATGTTGCGGCTTACCAAGAGACCCAGTACTTC
CDR3 protein: CASGFDVAAYQETQYF
J gene: TRBJ2-5
V gene: TRBV5-4
D gene: NA
clone size: NA

CDR3 DNA: TGTGCCACCACGAAGAGAGGGGCGAACACTGAAGCTTTCTTT
CDR3 protein: CATTKRGANTEAFF
J gene: TRBJ1-1
V gene: TRBV6-1
D gene: NA
clone size: few

CDR3 DNA: TGTGCCAGCAGCTTGGTGGGCTATAATTCACCCCTCCACTTT
CDR3 protein: CASSLVGYNSPLHF
J gene: TRBJ1-6
V gene: TRBV5-4
D gene: NA
clone size: NA

CDR3 DNA: TGTGCCAGCAGTTACGCAGATACGCAGTATTTT
CDR3 protein: CASSYADTQYF
J gene: TRBJ2-3
V gene: TRBV6-5
D gene: NA
clone size: NA

CDR3 DNA: TGCAGCGCCCCCCCAGGGTGGGGCACAGATACGCAGTATTTT
CDR3 protein: CSAPPGWGTDTQYF
J gene: TRBJ2-3
V gene: TRBV20-1
D gene: NA
clone size: few

CDR3 DNA: TGCGCCAGCAGCTTTCCCAACGGGGCTAGCAATCAGCCCCAGCATTTT
CDR3 protein: CASSFPNGASNQPQHF
J gene: TRBJ1-5
V gene: TRBV5-1
D gene: NA
clone size: NA

CDR3 DNA: TGTGCCACCAGCAGGACTAGCGGGGGGGTAAAAGGAGAGACCCAGTACTTC
CDR3 protein: CATSRTSGGVKGETQYF
J gene: TRBJ2-5
V gene: TRBV15
D gene: TRBD2
clone size: few

CDR3 DNA: TGTGCCAGCATATCTCGGACAGGTAGGAATCAGCCCCAGCATTTT
CDR3 protein: CASISRTGRNQPQHF
J gene: TRBJ1-5
V gene: TRBV6-1
D gene: TRBD1
clone size: few

CDR3 DNA: TGTGCCAGCAGAACACTAGCGGGGGGGTCCTACGAGCAGTACTTC
CDR3 protein: CASRTLAGGSYEQYF
J gene: TRBJ2-7
V gene: TRBV2
D gene: TRBD2
clone size: NA

CDR3 DNA: TGTGCCAGTAGTATTGAAACGGGACAGGGGGCTTTTGGGGCCAACGTCCTGACTTTC
CDR3 protein: CASSIETGQGAFGANVLTF
J gene: TRBJ2-6
V gene: TRBV19
D gene: TRBD1
clone size: NA

CDR3 DNA: TGTGCCAGCAGTTACGGGACTAGCGACGAGACCCAGTACTTC
CDR3 protein: CASSYGTSDETQYF
J gene: TRBJ2-5
V gene: TRBV6-5
D gene: TRBD2
clone size: few

CDR3 DNA: TGCAGTGCCTCCGCTGCAGACAAGTTAGAGCAGTACTTC
CDR3 protein: CSASAADKLEQYF
J gene: TRBJ2-7
V gene: TRBV20-1
D gene: NA
clone size: NA

CDR3 DNA: TGTGCCAGCAGTTTATTATACAGGGACAGCGGATCAGATACGCAGTATTTT
CDR3 protein: CASSLLYRDSGSDTQYF
J gene: TRBJ2-3
V gene: TRBV12-3/TRBV12-4
D gene: TRBD1
clone size: few

CDR3 DNA: TGTGCCAGCAGCGTGGGACTGGTAACAGATACGCAGTATTTT
CDR3 protein: CASSVGLVTDTQYF
J gene: TRBJ2-3
V gene: TRBV5-4
D gene: NA
clone size: NA

CDR3 DNA: TGTGCCAGCAGCTTAGAGGCCTTCACGCAGTATTTT
CDR3 protein: CASSLEAFTQYF
J gene: TRBJ2-3
V gene: TRBV11-3
D gene: NA
clone size: few

CDR3 DNA: TGTGCCAGCAGCTTATTCGAAGGGGGTTATAGCAATCAGCCCCAGCATTTT
CDR3 protein: CASSLFEGGYSNQPQHF
J gene: TRBJ1-5
V gene: TRBV5-3
D gene: NA
clone size: NA

CDR3 DNA: TGTGCCTGGAGTAGGGCTTTGGGCTTTGGCAATCAGCCCCAGCATTTT
CDR3 protein: CAWSRALGFGNQPQHF
J gene: TRBJ1-5
V gene: TRBV30
D gene: NA
clone size: NA

CDR3 DNA: TGTGCCAGCAGTTACTCCGCGACAGGGGGTCGAGAGACCCAGTACTTC
CDR3 protein: CASSYSATGGRETQYF
J gene: TRBJ2-5
V gene: TRBV6-5
D gene: TRBD1
clone size: few

CDR3 DNA: TGCAGTGCCAAAGGACGTGGGGTCAAGGAGACCCAGTACTTC
CDR3 protein: CSAKGRGVKETQYF
J gene: TRBJ2-5
V gene: TRBV20-1
D gene: NA
clone size: few

CDR3 DNA: TGTGCCAGCAGTGATAACAGGGGGGGTTTGGGTGAAAAACTGTTTTTT
CDR3 protein: CASSDNRGGLGEKLFF
J gene: TRBJ1-4
V gene: TRBV25-1
D gene: TRBD1
clone size: NA

CDR3 DNA: TGTGCCAGCAGTCCAGGGACAGGGCTTAGCAATCAGCCCCAGCATTTT
CDR3 protein: CASSPGTGLSNQPQHF
J gene: TRBJ1-5
V gene: TRBV12-3/TRBV12-4
D gene: TRBD1
clone size: NA